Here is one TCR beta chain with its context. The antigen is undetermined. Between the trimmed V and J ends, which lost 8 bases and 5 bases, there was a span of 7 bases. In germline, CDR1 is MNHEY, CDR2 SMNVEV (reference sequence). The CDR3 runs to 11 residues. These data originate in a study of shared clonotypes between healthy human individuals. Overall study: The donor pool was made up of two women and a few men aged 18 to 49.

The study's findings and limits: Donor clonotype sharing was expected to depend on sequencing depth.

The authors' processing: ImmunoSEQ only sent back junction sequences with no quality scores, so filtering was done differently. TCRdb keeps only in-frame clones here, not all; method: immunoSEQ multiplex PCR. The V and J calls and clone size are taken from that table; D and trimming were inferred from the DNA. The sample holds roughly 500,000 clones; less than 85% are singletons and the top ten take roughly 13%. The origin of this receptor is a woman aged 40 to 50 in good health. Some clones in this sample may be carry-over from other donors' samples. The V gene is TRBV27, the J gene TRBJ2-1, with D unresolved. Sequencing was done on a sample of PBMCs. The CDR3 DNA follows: TGTGCCAGCGAGTTTGACAATGAGCAGTTCTTC. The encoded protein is CASEFDNEQFF.